The clone carrying this TCR beta chain was seen a few times. Its antigen is as yet unknown. This record belongs to a study of T cell repertoires in aging, cancer and after chemotherapy. At the level of the study: Healthy donor repertoires were recorded over several months to years and showed clear clonal overlap. Some 9.4 million TCR reads made up the full dataset.

Germline V lookup: CDR1 LNHDA, CDR2 SQIVND (reference sequence). The CDR3 is 15 amino acids. V gave up 1 base and J gave up 4 bases; unmatched junction bases: 1. General observations from the study: Age-matched healthy donors had significantly more diverse, less clonal blood TCR repertoires than untreated cancer patients. Loss of evenness, beyond lost richness, contributed to age-related TCR diversity decline in cancer patients.

TCR beta rearrangements were amplified from peripheral blood genomic DNA. Multiplex touch-down PCR with TRB-A/B primers amplified rearranged V-D-J TRB sequences. TCRdb recomputed calls from the multiplex PCR reads with MiXCR, one row per CDR3 protein. The table includes about 4,900 distinct CDR3 sequences, under 55% detected once. This receptor was taken from a human donor in good health. This chain links TRBV19 with TRBJ2-1; 10 nucleotides align to TRBD1. The sample taken for sequencing was blood. CDR3 amino acids: CASSIGDRGYNEQFF. CDR3 bases: TGTGCCAGTAGTATAGGGGACAGGGGTTACAATGAGCAGTTCTTC.